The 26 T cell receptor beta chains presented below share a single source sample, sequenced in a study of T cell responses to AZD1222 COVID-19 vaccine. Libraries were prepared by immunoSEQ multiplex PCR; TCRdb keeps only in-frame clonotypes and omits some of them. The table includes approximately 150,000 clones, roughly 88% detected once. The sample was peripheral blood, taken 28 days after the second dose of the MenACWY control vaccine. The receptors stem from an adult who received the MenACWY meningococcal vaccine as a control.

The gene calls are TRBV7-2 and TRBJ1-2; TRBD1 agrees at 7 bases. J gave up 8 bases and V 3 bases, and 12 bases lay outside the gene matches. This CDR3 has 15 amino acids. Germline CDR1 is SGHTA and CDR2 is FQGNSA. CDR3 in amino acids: CASSFTTGTRYGYTF. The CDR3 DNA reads TGTGCCAGCAGCTTTACGACAGGGACACGATACGGCTACACCTTC. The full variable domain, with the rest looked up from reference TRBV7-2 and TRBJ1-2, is GAGVSQSPSNKVTEKGKDVELRCDPISGHTALYWYRQSLGQGLEFLIYFQGNSAPDKSGLPSDRFSAERTGGSVSTLTIQRTQQEDSAVYLCASSFTTGTRYGYTFGSGTRLTVV.

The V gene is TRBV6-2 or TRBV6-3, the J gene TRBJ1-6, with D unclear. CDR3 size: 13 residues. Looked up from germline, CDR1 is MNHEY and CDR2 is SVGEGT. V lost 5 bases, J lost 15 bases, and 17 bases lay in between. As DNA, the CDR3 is TGTGCCAGCAGTCCCCGGTTACCGCCACGCCTCCACTTT. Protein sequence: CASSPRLPPRLHF.

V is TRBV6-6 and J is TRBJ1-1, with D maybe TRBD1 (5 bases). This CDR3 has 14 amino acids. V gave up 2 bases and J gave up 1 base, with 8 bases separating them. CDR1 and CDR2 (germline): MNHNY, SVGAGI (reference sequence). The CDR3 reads CASSYGGTNTEAFF. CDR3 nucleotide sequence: TGTGCCAGCAGTTACGGGGGAACGAACACTGAAGCTTTCTTT.

CDR3 DNA sequence: TGTGCCAGCACCCCTGAACCAGGAGCTAACTATGGCTACACCTTC. Translating gives CASTPEPGANYGYTF. V is TRBV7-3 and J is TRBJ1-2; D gene uncertain. V was shortened by 7 bases and J by 0 bases, with 15 bases between the two germline ends. Germline V gene lookup returns CDR1 SGHTA and CDR2 FQGTGA. This CDR3 is 15 amino acids long.

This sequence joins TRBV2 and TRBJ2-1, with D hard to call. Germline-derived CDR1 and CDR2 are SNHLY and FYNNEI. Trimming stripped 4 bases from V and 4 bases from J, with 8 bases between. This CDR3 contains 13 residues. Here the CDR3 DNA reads TGTGCCAGCAGTGTTCTATCATACAATGAGCAGTTCTTC. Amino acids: CASSVLSYNEQFF.

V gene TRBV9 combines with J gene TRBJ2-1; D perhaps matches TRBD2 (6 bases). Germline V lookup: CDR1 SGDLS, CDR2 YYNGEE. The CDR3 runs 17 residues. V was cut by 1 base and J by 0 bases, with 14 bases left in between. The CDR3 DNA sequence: TGTGCCAGCAGCGTATCGGGAGAATCGGTCTCCTACAATGAGCAGTTCTTC. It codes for CASSVSGESVSYNEQFF.

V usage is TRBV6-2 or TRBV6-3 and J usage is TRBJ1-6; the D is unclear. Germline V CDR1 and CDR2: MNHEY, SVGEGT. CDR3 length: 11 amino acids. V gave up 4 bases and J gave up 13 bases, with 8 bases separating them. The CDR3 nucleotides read TGTGCCAGCAGTTGGCCGGGTCCCCTCCACTTT. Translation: CASSWPGPLHF.

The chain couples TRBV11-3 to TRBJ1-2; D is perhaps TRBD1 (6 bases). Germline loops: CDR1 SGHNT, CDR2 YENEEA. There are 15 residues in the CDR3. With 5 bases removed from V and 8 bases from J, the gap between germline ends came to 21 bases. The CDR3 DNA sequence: TGTGCCAGCAGCCCCCGATTAGGGGGGTCGGGCGGCTACACCTTC. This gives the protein CASSPRLGGSGGYTF.

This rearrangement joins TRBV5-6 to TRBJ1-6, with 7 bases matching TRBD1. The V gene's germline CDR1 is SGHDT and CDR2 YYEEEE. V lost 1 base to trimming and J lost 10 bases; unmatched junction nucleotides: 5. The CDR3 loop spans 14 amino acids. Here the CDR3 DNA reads TGTGCCAGCAGCTTGAACAGGGGCAAATCACCCCTCCACTTT. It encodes CASSLNRGKSPLHF.

The CDR3 DNA is TGCGCCAGCAGCCAAGGACTCCGCACAGATACGCAGTATTTT. As protein: CASSQGLRTDTQYF. The chain employs TRBV4-3 and TRBJ2-3; no clear D gene. Germline values: CDR1 LGHNA, CDR2 YSLEER. V lost 1 base and J lost 1, with 6 bases in between. The CDR3 consists of 14 residues.

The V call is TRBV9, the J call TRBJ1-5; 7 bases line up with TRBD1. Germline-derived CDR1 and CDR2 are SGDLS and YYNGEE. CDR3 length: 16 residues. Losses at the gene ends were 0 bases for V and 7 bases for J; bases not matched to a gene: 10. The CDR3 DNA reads TGTGCCAGCAGCGTAGGCGACAGTTGGACAGGACAGCCCCAGCATTTT. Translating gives CASSVGDSWTGQPQHF.

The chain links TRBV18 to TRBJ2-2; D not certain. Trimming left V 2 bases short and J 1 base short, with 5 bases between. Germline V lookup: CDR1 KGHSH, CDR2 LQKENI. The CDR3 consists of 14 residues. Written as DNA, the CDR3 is TGTGCCAGCTCACCAATCATGAACACCGGGGAGCTGTTTTTT. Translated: CASSPIMNTGELFF.

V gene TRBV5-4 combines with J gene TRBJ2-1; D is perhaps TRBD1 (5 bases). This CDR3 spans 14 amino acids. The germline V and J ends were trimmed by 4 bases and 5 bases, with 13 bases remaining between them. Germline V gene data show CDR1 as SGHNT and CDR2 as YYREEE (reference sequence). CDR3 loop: CASSPGPGNNEQFF. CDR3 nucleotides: TGTGCCAGCAGCCCGGGTCCAGGGAACAATGAGCAGTTCTTC.

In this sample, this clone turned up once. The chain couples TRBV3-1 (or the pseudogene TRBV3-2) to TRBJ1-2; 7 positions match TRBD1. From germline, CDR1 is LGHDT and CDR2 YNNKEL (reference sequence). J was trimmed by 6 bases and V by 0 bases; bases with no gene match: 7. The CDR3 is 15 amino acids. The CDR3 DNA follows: TGTGCCAGCAGCCAAGATCTACAGGGGATAAATGGCTACACCTTC. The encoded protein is CASSQDLQGINGYTF.

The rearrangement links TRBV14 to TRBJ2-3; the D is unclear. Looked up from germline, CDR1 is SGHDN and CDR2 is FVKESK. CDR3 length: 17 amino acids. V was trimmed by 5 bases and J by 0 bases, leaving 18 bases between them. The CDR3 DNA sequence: TGTGCCAGCAGCGCCCTCGCTTTCGGATCTAGCACAGATACGCAGTATTTT. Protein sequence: CASSALAFGSSTDTQYF.

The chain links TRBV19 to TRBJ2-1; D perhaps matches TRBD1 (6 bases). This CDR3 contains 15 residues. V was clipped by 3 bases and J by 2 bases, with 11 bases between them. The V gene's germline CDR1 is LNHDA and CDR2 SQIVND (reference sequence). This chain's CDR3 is CASSITGSPYNEQFF. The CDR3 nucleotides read TGTGCCAGTAGTATCACAGGGAGCCCCTACAATGAGCAGTTCTTC.

CDR3 residues: CASSPGMFGTANTEAFF. DNA of the CDR3: TGTGCCAGCAGCCCGGGGATGTTCGGGACAGCGAACACTGAAGCTTTCTTT. This chain joins TRBV7-9 and TRBJ1-1, with TRBD1 identical over 7 bases. This CDR3 has 17 amino acids. Germline loops: CDR1 SEHNR, CDR2 FQNEAQ (reference sequence). V shed 5 bases and J 1 base; nucleotides not matched to a gene: 13. Combining the CDR3 with reference TRBV7-9 and TRBJ1-1 gives the whole variable domain DTGVSQNPRHKITKRGQNVTFRCDPISEHNRLYWYRQTLGQGPEFLTYFQNEAQLEKSRLLSDRFSAERPKGSFSTLEIQRTEQGDSAMYLCASSPGMFGTANTEAFFGQGTRLTVV.

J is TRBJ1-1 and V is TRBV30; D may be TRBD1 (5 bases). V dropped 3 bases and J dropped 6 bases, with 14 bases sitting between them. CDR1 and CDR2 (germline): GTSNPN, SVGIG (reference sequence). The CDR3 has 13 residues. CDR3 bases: TGTGCCTGGAGGTGGGGGACGAATTCTGAAGCTTTCTTT. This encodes CAWRWGTNSEAFF.

CDR3 sequence reads: CATSDHTDRGHTDTQYF. CDR3 nucleotides: TGTGCCACCAGTGACCACACCGACAGGGGGCACACAGATACGCAGTATTTT. V usage is TRBV24-1 and J usage is TRBJ2-3; 10 nucleotides match TRBD1. CDR1 and CDR2 from the germline V gene are KGHDR and SFDVKD. V was clipped by 4 bases and J by 2 bases; unmatched bases: 8. This CDR3 region has 17 residues.

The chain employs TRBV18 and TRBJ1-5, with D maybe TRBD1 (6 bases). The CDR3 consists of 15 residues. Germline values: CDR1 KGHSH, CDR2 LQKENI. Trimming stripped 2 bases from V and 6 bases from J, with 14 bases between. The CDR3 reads CASSPIGGLAQPQHF. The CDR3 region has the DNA TGTGCCAGCTCACCAATCGGGGGGCTTGCTCAGCCCCAGCATTTT.

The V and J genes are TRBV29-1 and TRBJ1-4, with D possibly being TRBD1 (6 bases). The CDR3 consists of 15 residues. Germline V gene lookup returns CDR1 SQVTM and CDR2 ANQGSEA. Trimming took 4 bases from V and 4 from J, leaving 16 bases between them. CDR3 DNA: TGCAGCGTTGGGGCTCGAGGGGGGTATAATGAAAAACTGTTTTTT. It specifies CSVGARGGYNEKLFF. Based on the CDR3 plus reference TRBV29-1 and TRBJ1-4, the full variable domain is SAVISQKPSRDICQRGTSLTIQCQVDSQVTMMFWYRQQPGQSLTLIATANQGSEATYESGFVIDKFPISRPNLTFSTLTVSNMSPEDSSIYLCSVGARGGYNEKLFFGSGTQLSVL.

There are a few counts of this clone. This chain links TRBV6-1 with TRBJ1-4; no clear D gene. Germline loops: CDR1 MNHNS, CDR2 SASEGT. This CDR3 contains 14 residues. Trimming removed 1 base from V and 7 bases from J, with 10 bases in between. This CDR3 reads CASSEGPEGEKLFF. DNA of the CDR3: TGTGCCAGCAGTGAAGGTCCGGAAGGTGAAAAACTGTTTTTT.

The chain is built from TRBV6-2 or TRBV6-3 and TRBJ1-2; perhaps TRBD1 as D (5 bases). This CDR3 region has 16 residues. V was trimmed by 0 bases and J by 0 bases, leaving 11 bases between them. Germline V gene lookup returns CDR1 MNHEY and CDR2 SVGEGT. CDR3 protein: CASSYSIRQPNYGYTF. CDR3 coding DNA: TGTGCCAGCAGTTACTCGATACGACAGCCTAACTATGGCTACACCTTC.

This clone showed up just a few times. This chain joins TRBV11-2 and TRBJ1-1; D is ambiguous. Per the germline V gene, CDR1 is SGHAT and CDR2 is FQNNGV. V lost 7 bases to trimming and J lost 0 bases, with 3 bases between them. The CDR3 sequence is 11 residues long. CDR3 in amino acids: CASTMNTEAFF. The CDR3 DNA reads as TGTGCCAGCACCATGAACACTGAAGCTTTCTTT.

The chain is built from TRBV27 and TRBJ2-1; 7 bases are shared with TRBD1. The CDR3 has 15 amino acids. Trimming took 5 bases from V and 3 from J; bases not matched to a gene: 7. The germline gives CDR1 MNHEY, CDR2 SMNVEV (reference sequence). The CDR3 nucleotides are TGTGCCAGCAGTCCCGGGACAGCTAACTACAATGAGCAGTTCTTC. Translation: CASSPGTANYNEQFF.

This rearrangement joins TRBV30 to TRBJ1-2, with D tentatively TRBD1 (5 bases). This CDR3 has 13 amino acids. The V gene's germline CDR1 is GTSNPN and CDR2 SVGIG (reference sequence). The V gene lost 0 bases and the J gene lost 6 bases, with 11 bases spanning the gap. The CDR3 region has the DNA TGTGCCTGGAGTGTACTGGGGCCGGATGGCTACACCTTC. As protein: CAWSVLGPDGYTF.